This TCR beta chain originates from a study of blood T cell repertoires in COVID-19. The overall study: Sources were T cells, B-cell-depleted T cells, or PBMCs; the material itself was cDNA or gDNA.

CDR3 size: 17 residues. Germline V lookup: CDR1 LGHDT, CDR2 YNNKEL (reference sequence). The V and J ends lost 1 base and 0 bases respectively, with 12 bases between them. Authors' methods: Reference gene primer amplification in the assay estimated nucleated cell counts. Assay used: immunoSEQ multiplex PCR; TCRdb lists only in-frame clones, some missing. V and J calls and clone size follow that table, whereas D and trimming were derived from the DNA. The sample shows a few hundred thousand clones, about nine tenths of them seen only once. The rearrangement links TRBV3-1 (or the pseudogene TRBV3-2) to TRBJ2-2, with D possibly being TRBD2 (6 bases). Sequencing was performed on peripheral blood. The receptor was derived from a woman aged 30 to 39 with COVID-19, enrolled during active disease. The CDR3 loop is CASSQVSGRPNTGELFF. The CDR3 nucleotides are TGTGCCAGCAGCCAAGTTAGTGGGAGGCCGAACACCGGGGAGCTGTTTTTT.